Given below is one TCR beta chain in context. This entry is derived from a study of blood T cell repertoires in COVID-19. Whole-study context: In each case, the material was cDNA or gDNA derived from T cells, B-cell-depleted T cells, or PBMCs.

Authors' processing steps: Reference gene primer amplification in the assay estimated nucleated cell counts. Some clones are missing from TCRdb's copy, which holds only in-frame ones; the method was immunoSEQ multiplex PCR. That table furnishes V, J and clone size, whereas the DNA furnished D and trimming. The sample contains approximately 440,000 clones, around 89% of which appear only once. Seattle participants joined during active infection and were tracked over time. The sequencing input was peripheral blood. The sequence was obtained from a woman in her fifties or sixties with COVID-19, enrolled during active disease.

This CDR3 is CASSYESLNTEAFF. CDR3 in DNA: TGTGCCAGCAGTTATGAGTCTCTGAACACTGAAGCTTTCTTT. The chain couples TRBV6-5 to TRBJ1-1; D not certain. V was trimmed by 3 bases and J by 0 bases, leaving 8 bases between them. Germline values: CDR1 MNHEY, CDR2 SVGAGI. This CDR3 has 14 residues.